This TCR beta chain came from a study of control samples from healthy donors and cancer patients. The repertoire was sequenced with immunoSEQ multiplex PCR; TCRdb's copy has only in-frame clones and lacks some. The sample shows about 130,000 clones, just under 95% of them seen only once. CDR3 length: 15 amino acids. Trimming removed 2 bases from V and 0 bases from J, with 8 bases in between. Germline CDR1 and CDR2: MNHNY and SVGAGI (reference sequence). The chain joins TRBV6-6 to TRBJ1-3, with D maybe TRBD1 (5 bases). Sequencing was performed on PBMCs. This TCR derives from a man in his sixties with colorectal cancer. The CDR3 sequence: CASSYGAGSGNTIYF. The CDR3 nucleotides read TGTGCCAGCAGTTACGGGGCAGGCTCTGGAAACACCATATATTTT.